Listed here is a single T cell receptor beta chain. Its specificity is unknown. This specimen comes from a study of T-cell reconstitution after alpha-beta-depleted transplantation in children. Study-level points and caveats: The main origin of T-cell counts and diversity one year after transplant was newly produced T cells.

This sample's TCRbeta library carried unique molecular identifier barcodes. MiXCR, run by TCRdb on the PCR reads, gives a single entry per CDR3 protein. The sample contains 300,000 to 400,000 distinct CDR3 sequences, approximately 23% of which appear only once. The J segment lost 8 bases and the V segment lost 5 bases, leaving 10 bases of the junction unmatched. This CDR3 has 14 residues. The germline CDR1 and CDR2 sequences are SGHTA and FQGTGA. The sequencing used PBMCs, mostly from graft donor cells, collected 180 days after TCRalphabeta/CD19-depleted stem cell transplant. The sequence came from a male patient aged 10 to 17 who had a stem cell transplant for acute lymphoblastic leukemia, so the T cells may come from the graft donor. This chain connects TRBV7-3 to TRBJ1-1; 8 nucleotides align to TRBD1. CDR3: CASSLSPGTGEAFF. CDR3 DNA: TGTGCCAGCAGCCTTTCTCCCGGGACAGGCGAAGCTTTCTTT.